This TCR beta chain was recorded in a study of Tregs in tolerant kidney transplant recipients. Produced via immunoSEQ multiplex PCR; TCRdb's table is partial and in-frame only. The sample has fewer than 100,000 clones, roughly 93% seen once. The CDR3 has 15 amino acids. Per germline, CDR1 LGHNT and CDR2 FRNRAP. Trimming at V came to 1 base and at J to 4 bases, leaving 5 bases not matched to a gene. The genes are TRBV12-5 and TRBJ1-1, with 8 bases matching TRBD1. The source was CD4+ T cells from blood, collected before the transplant. This TCR derives from a human donor who received a combined kidney and bone marrow transplant. CDR3: CASGLGTGLVTEAFF. For the CDR3, the DNA is TGTGCTAGTGGTTTGGGGACAGGGTTGGTCACTGAAGCTTTCTTT.